These T cell receptor beta chains were read from a single sample in a study of blood T cell repertoires in COVID-19. Here immunoSEQ multiplex PCR was the method, and the copy in TCRdb shows in-frame clones only, minus some. This table holds around 170,000 clones, 74% found once. Input material: peripheral blood. These receptors came from a woman aged 80 or older with acute or convalescent COVID-19. Both conserved end residues are part of each CDR3. D genes are given only for firm matches. Some rows have no size entry. The others give once, few or many, or a class for an expanded clone.

NA | TRBJ1-4 | TRBD1 | TRBV14 | CASSQAGTGQKKLFF | TGTGCCAGCAGCCAAGCGGGGACAGGGCAAAAAAAACTGTTTTTT
few | TRBJ1-1 | NA | TRBV30 | CAWGLGGDTEAFF | TGTGCCTGGGGATTGGGGGGTGACACTGAAGCTTTCTTT
NA | TRBJ2-3 | TRBD1 | TRBV10-3 | CAISARTGNGADTQYF | TGTGCCATCAGTGCTCGGACAGGGAATGGGGCAGATACGCAGTATTTT
once | TRBJ1-2 | NA | TRBV7-2 | CASSTNGGRYTF | TGTGCCAGCAGCACGAACGGGGGAAGGTACACCTTC
few | TRBJ2-3 | TRBD2 | TRBV5-1 | CASSLFAGGLTDTQYF | TGCGCCAGCAGCTTGTTTGCGGGAGGACTCACAGATACGCAGTATTTT
many | TRBJ2-7 | TRBD2 | TRBV18 | CASSPPTSGHLYEQYF | TGTGCCAGCTCACCACCGACTAGCGGACACCTCTACGAGCAGTACTTC
NA | TRBJ2-7 | TRBD2 | TRBV6-1 | CASSELGLVPYEQYF | TGTGCCAGCAGTGAGCTGGGACTAGTTCCCTACGAGCAGTACTTC
NA | TRBJ2-3 | TRBD1 | TRBV5-5 | CASSLPPGQGAWDTQYF | TGTGCCAGCAGCTTGCCCCCTGGACAGGGGGCGTGGGATACGCAGTATTTT
NA | TRBJ2-7 | TRBD2 | TRBV27 | CASSTSGQSYEQYF | TGTGCCAGCAGTACTAGCGGTCAATCCTACGAGCAGTACTTC
NA | TRBJ2-1 | NA | TRBV10-2 | CASSESYNEQFF | TGCGCCAGCAGTGAATCGTACAATGAGCAGTTCTTC
NA | TRBJ2-7 | TRBD1 | TRBV27 | CASSPGDRPTVRQYF | TGTGCCAGCAGTCCGGGGGACAGGCCAACTGTAAGACAGTACTTC
NA | TRBJ2-5 | NA | TRBV7-8 | CASSLDQATYQETQYF | TGTGCCAGCAGCTTAGATCAGGCTACGTACCAAGAGACCCAGTACTTC
NA | TRBJ2-5 | NA | TRBV30 | CAWSLSGTPRRETQYF | TGTGCCTGGAGTTTGTCCGGGACACCTCGGCGAGAGACCCAGTACTTC
NA | TRBJ2-1 | TRBD2 | TRBV9 | CASSVQAGLAGFNEQFF | TGTGCCAGCAGCGTTCAAGCGGGACTAGCGGGATTCAATGAGCAGTTCTTC
NA | TRBJ1-2 | NA | TRBV6-5 | CASTLRGGNGYTF | TGTGCCAGCACCTTGAGGGGGGGGAATGGCTACACCTTC
NA | TRBJ2-1 | TRBD2 | TRBV27 | CASSPGTSGSHYYNEQFF | TGTGCCAGCAGTCCCGGGACTAGCGGGAGTCACTACTACAATGAGCAGTTCTTC
NA | TRBJ1-1 | NA | TRBV28 | CASRGRGSNTEAFF | TGTGCCAGCAGGGGGAGGGGGTCAAACACTGAAGCTTTCTTT
NA | TRBJ1-1 | NA | TRBV27 | CASSYQGQNTEAFF | TGTGCCAGCAGTTATCAGGGACAGAACACTGAAGCTTTCTTT
NA | TRBJ1-4 | TRBD1 | TRBV4-1 | CASSGTGTGYEKLFF | TGCGCCAGCAGCGGAACCGGGACAGGGTACGAAAAACTGTTTTTT
once | TRBJ2-2 | TRBD2 | TRBV9 | CASSLGLAPGELFF | TGTGCCAGCAGCCTGGGACTAGCTCCCGGGGAGCTGTTTTTT
NA | TRBJ2-7 | TRBD2 | TRBV3-1/TRBV3-2 | CASSPRIGLAGGYEQYF | TGTGCCAGCAGCCCACGTATCGGACTAGCGGGAGGTTACGAGCAGTACTTC
NA | TRBJ1-5 | NA | TRBV18 | CASSPRQDQPQHF | TGTGCCAGCTCACCGAGACAGGATCAGCCCCAGCATTTT
once | TRBJ1-2 | TRBD1 | TRBV3-1/TRBV3-2 | CASSRPDRGGRGYTF | TGTGCCAGCAGCCGACCCGACAGGGGAGGTCGTGGCTACACCTTC
NA | TRBJ2-1 | TRBD2 | TRBV4-1 | CASSQSSGRKTYNEQFF | TGCGCCAGCAGCCAGTCTAGCGGGAGAAAAACCTACAATGAGCAGTTCTTC
NA | TRBJ2-3 | NA | TRBV24-1 | CATSDLSSLDTQYF | TGTGCCACCAGTGATCTATCTAGCTTAGATACGCAGTATTTT
NA | TRBJ2-7 | TRBD2 | TRBV15 | CAPQGVAGGPAPYEQYF | TGTGCCCCCCAGGGGGTAGCGGGAGGGCCTGCCCCCTACGAGCAGTACTTC
NA | TRBJ2-1 | TRBD2 | TRBV11-3 | CASSPRGDSGGLYNEQFF | TGTGCCAGCAGCCCGCGGGGGGATAGCGGGGGACTCTACAATGAGCAGTTCTTC
few | TRBJ2-3 | NA | TRBV4-2 | CASSLGDGSTDTQYF | TGTGCCAGCAGCTTAGGGGATGGTAGCACAGATACGCAGTATTTT
NA | TRBJ1-5 | NA | TRBV7-2 | CASSTAGSNQPQHF | TGTGCCAGCAGCACCGCGGGCAGCAATCAGCCCCAGCATTTT
few | TRBJ2-2 | TRBD1 | TRBV6-2/TRBV6-3 | CASSHRTGNTGELFF | TGTGCCAGCAGTCACCGGACAGGGAACACCGGGGAGCTGTTTTTT
NA | TRBJ2-2 | TRBD1 | TRBV6-5 | CASSYGTANTGELFF | TGTGCCAGCAGTTACGGGACAGCGAACACCGGGGAGCTGTTTTTT
NA | TRBJ1-5 | NA | TRBV28 | CASTNQGEYQPQHF | TGTGCCAGCACCAATCAAGGGGAATATCAGCCCCAGCATTTT
NA | TRBJ2-1 | TRBD2 | TRBV11-3 | CASSPGGIPHEQFF | TGTGCCAGCAGCCCGGGGGGTATCCCCCATGAGCAGTTCTTC
few | TRBJ2-1 | TRBD2 | TRBV3-1/TRBV3-2 | CASSQVAGAVNEQFF | TGTGCCAGCAGCCAAGTAGCGGGAGCAGTCAATGAGCAGTTCTTC
NA | TRBJ2-7 | TRBD2 | TRBV11-2 | CASSLDFAGLAKRRNEQYF | TGTGCCAGCAGCTTAGATTTCGCGGGACTAGCTAAAAGAAGGAACGAGCAGTACTTC
NA | TRBJ2-7 | TRBD2 | TRBV9 | CASRGASGRPYEQYF | TGTGCCAGCAGGGGGGCTAGCGGGAGGCCCTACGAGCAGTACTTC
NA | TRBJ1-1 | NA | TRBV7-9 | CASSLIVDTEAFF | TGTGCCAGCAGCTTAATCGTAGACACTGAAGCTTTCTTT
NA | TRBJ2-3 | TRBD2 | TRBV20-1 | CSASPSGGDTQYF | TGCAGTGCTAGTCCATCGGGGGGAGATACGCAGTATTTT
NA | TRBJ2-3 | TRBD2 | TRBV7-7 | CASSPIAGGPTDTQYF | TGTGCCAGCAGCCCCATAGCGGGAGGCCCCACAGATACGCAGTATTTT
NA | TRBJ2-7 | NA | TRBV5-8 | CASSLIHPGHLSYEQYF | TGTGCCAGCAGCCTGATTCACCCGGGACACTTATCCTACGAGCAGTACTTC
NA | TRBJ2-6 | TRBD1 | TRBV11-3 | CASSMTGSGANVLTF | TGTGCCAGCAGCATGACAGGGTCTGGGGCCAACGTCCTGACTTTC
NA | TRBJ1-1 | TRBD1 | TRBV28 | CASSLWDRGNTEAFF | TGTGCCAGCAGTTTATGGGACAGGGGGAACACTGAAGCTTTCTTT
NA | TRBJ1-2 | NA | TRBV27 | CASRRITGNSNYGYTF | TGTGCCAGCAGAAGAATTACAGGGAATTCAAACTATGGCTACACCTTC
few | TRBJ1-2 | TRBD1 | TRBV2 | CASSMSGGWGYTF | TGTGCCAGCAGCATGTCAGGGGGCTGGGGCTACACCTTC
NA | TRBJ2-1 | TRBD2 | TRBV5-4 | CASSLGTRVDEQFF | TGTGCCAGCAGCTTAGGGACTAGAGTTGATGAGCAGTTCTTC
NA | TRBJ2-1 | TRBD2 | TRBV7-2 | CASSSRGLAGGPRNEQFF | TGTGCCAGCAGCTCGAGGGGACTAGCGGGAGGGCCGAGAAATGAGCAGTTCTTC
NA | TRBJ1-6 | NA | TRBV7-6 | CASSSPGSPLHF | TGTGCCAGCAGCTCGCCAGGTTCACCCCTCCACTTT
NA | TRBJ2-7 | TRBD2 | TRBV5-5 | CASTTVAGDYEQYF | TGTGCCAGCACCACCGTAGCGGGCGACTACGAGCAGTACTTC
NA | TRBJ2-7 | TRBD2 | TRBV28 | CASSQRGYEQYF | TGTGCCAGCAGTCAGCGGGGCTACGAGCAGTACTTC
NA | TRBJ2-5 | NA | TRBV29-1 | CSVSQEAQTQYF | TGCAGCGTTAGTCAGGAGGCTCAGACCCAGTACTTC
NA | TRBJ2-7 | TRBD2 | TRBV28 | CASSRTSGLYEQYF | TGTGCCAGCAGCCGGACTAGCGGACTTTACGAGCAGTACTTC
NA | TRBJ2-7 | NA | TRBV6-5 | CASSYSRQHYEQYF | TGTGCCAGCAGTTACTCTAGACAGCACTACGAGCAGTACTTC
NA | TRBJ2-1 | TRBD2 | TRBV19 | CASTTSGRNEQFF | TGTGCCAGTACTACTAGCGGGAGAAATGAGCAGTTCTTC
NA | TRBJ2-3 | TRBD1 | TRBV6-1 | CASSGLTGQSTDTQYF | TGTGCCAGCAGTGGACTGACAGGGCAGAGCACAGATACGCAGTATTTT
NA | TRBJ2-2 | NA | TRBV6-5 | CASSYSELNTGELFF | TGTGCCAGCAGTTACTCCGAGCTGAACACCGGGGAGCTGTTTTTT